A single T cell receptor (beta chain) is shown here with its context. At one of its ends the junction is not consistent with the germline gene, which may arise from a read error. CDR3 length: 12 residues. The germline gives CDR1 MNHEY, CDR2 SVGAGI. This sample is part of a study of blood T cell repertoires in COVID-19. About the study: Sites in the United States, Italy and Spain provided acute and convalescent COVID-19 samples. PBMCs, B-cell-depleted T cells, or T cells provided the cDNA or gDNA that made up the material.

Using immunoSEQ multiplex PCR, the repertoire was profiled, and TCRdb retains in-frame clones only, with some absent. This sample yields fewer than 300,000 clones, of which more than 70% are seen a single time; 0.9% to 1% belongs to the top ten. The sequence came from a woman between 40 and 55 years old who had recovered from COVID-19. The material sequenced was peripheral blood. The chain combines TRBV6-5 with TRBJ1-2; tentative D call: TRBD1 (5 bases). DNA of the CDR3: TGTGCCAGCAGTCGCCGCCTGGGGGGATGGGACTTC. Translated, it gives CASSRRLGGWDF.